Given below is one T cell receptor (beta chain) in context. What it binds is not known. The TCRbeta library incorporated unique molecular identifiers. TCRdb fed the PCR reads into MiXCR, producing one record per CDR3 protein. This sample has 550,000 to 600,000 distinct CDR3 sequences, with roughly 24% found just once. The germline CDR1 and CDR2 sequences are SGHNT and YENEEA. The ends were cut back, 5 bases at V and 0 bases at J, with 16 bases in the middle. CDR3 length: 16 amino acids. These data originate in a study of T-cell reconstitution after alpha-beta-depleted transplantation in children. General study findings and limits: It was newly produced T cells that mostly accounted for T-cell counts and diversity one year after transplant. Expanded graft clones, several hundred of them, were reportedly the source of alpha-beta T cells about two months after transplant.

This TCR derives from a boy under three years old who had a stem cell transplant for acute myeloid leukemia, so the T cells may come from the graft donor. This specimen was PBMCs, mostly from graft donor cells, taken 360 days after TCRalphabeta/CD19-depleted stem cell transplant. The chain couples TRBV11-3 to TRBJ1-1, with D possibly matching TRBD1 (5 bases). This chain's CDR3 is CASSPGGHEMNTEAFF. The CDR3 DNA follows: TGTGCCAGCAGCCCGGGAGGACACGAAATGAACACTGAAGCTTTCTTT.